This entry features one TCR beta chain sequence. These data originate in a study of blood T cell repertoires in COVID-19. Study at large: From T cells, B-cell-depleted T cells, or PBMCs came the material, which was cDNA or gDNA.

The CDR3 spans 16 residues. V lost 6 bases and J lost 1; bases outside the gene matches: 7. Germline assignment: CDR1 KGHSH and CDR2 LQKENI. Profiled with immunoSEQ multiplex PCR; TCRdb holds only in-frame clones, not every one. The sample gives about 200,000 clones, about 86% of which show up once; roughly 4.9% is in the top ten. This sequence was found in a woman in her 30s who had been exposed to COVID-19. The chain links TRBV18 to TRBJ1-3; 9 nucleotides agree with TRBD1. The sequencing sample was made of PBMCs or T cells enriched from blood (not recorded which). CDR3 DNA: TGTGCCAGCTCGGCCGGGACAGGGTCTTCTGGAAACACCATATATTTT. Protein product: CASSAGTGSSGNTIYF.